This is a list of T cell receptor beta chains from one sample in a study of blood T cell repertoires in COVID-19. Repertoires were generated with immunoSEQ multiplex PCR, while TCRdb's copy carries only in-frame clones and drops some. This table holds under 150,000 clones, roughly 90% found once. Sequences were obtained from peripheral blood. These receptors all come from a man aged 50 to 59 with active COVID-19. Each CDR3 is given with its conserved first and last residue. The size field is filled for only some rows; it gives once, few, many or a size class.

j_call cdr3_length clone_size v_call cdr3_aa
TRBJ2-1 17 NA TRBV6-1 CASSDVGSGGLYNEQFF
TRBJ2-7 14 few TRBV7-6 CASSLAGGTAEQYF
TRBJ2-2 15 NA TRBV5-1 CASTSDNANTGELFF
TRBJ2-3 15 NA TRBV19 CASSPGQGMTDTQYF
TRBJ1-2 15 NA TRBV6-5 CASSDRDRGNYGYTF
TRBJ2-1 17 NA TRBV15 CATSSRTGTSGSNEQFF
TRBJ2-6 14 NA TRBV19 CASSIWPGANVLTF
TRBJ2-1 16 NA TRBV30 CAWRTPGAGDGNEQFF
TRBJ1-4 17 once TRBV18 CASSSSRTGVLREKLFF
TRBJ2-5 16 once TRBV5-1 CASSSTLAGPGETQYF
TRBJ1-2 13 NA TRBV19 CASSMGTGDGYTF
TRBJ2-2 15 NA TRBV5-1 CASSLAEPNTGELFF
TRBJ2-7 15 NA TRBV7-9 CASSPRLTGSYEQYF
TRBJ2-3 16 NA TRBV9 CASTAGTSGRTDTQYF
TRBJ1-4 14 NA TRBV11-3 CASSLGGMEEKLFF
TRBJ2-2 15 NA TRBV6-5 CASSPSGGVTGELFF
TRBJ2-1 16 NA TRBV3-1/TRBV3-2 CASSPKDAREFNEQFF
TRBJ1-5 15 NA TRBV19 CASSIRGGGNQPQHF
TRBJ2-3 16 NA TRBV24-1 CATSDAGLAGGDTQYF
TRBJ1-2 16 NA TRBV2 CASCLLRPKGDYGYTF
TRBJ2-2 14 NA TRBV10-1 CASSEQADTGELFF
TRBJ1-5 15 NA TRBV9 CASSADSRRNQPQHF
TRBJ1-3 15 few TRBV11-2 CASSSWTGSGNTIYF
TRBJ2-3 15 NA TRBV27 CASSPQAGGHDTQYF
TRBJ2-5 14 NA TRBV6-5 CASSYMGGQETQYF
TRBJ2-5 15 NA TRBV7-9 CASSLRTGGMETQYF
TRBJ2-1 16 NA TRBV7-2 CASSLVLAGGRGEQFF
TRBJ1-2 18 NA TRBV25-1 CASSDWTGEGLVNYGYTF
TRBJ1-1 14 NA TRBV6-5 CASGTDRENTEAFF
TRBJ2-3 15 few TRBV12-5 CASASSGGASDTQYF
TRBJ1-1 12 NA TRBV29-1 CSVNRGNTEAFF
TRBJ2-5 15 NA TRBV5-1 CASSTDRGLGETQYF
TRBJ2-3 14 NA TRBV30 CAWSVASGRDTQYF
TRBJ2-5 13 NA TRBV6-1 CASSELPGETQYF
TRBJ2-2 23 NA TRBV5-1 CASSLATGRDTWVERKNTGELFF
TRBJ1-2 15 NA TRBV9 CASSVGTGGLSGYTF
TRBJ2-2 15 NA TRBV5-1 CASSPPGLATGELFF
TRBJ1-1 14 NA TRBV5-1 CASSLGGAGTEAFF
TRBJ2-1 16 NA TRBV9 CASSVARLSSYNEQFF
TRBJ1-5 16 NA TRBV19 CASSIENTGGHQPQHF
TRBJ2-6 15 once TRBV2 CASSTQGSGANVLTF
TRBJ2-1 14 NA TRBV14 CASSPELVSNEQFF
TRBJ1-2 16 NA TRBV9 CASSGDSFLPNYGYTF
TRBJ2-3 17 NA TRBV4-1 CASRQGGLAGRTDTQYF
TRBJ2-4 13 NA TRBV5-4 CASSPRTGNIQYF